This TCR beta chain was obtained from a study of glioma-infiltrating T cells after dendritic cell vaccination. This table comes from immunoSEQ multiplex PCR, and its TCRdb copy is limited to in-frame clones, with some not included. The sample has 65,000 to 90,000 clones, approximately 80% seen once. PBMC sampling occurred before vaccination, two weeks after the third dose, and at progression. CDR3 length equals 12 residues. V shed 2 bases and J shed 5 bases, with 7 bases lying between them. Germline CDR1 is KGHSH and CDR2 is LQKENI. The specimen was blood, collected before dendritic cell vaccination. This clonotype was sampled from a human donor with glioblastoma. The rearrangement links TRBV18 to TRBJ2-7; D ambiguous. The CDR3 DNA follows: TGTGCCAGCTCACCAGTCCAGAACGAGCAGTACTTC. Translated: CASSPVQNEQYF. The whole variable domain, filled in from reference TRBV18 and TRBJ2-7, reads NAGVMQNPRHLVRRRGQEARLRCSPMKGHSHVYWYRQLPEEGLKFMVYLQKENIIDESGMPKERFSAEFPKEGPSILRIQQVVRGDSAAYFCASSPVQNEQYFGPGTRLTVT.